This T cell receptor beta chain was captured in a study of T cells in localized non-small cell lung cancer. Assay used: immunoSEQ multiplex PCR; TCRdb lists only in-frame clones, some missing. The sample includes about 3,400 clones, around 22% seen only once; the top ten take 6.5%. CDR1 and CDR2 (germline): LNHNV, YYDKDF (reference sequence). Deletions cut 0 bases from V and 1 base from J, with 7 bases between. This CDR3 comprises 14 residues. This clone was found a few times. The gene calls are TRBV15 and TRBJ2-7; D possibly corresponds to TRBD2 (5 bases). The origin of this receptor is a man between 18 and 55 years old with stage II lung adenocarcinoma. Sequences were derived from lung tumor tissue, sampled before any cancer treatment. The CDR3 spells CATSRDRTSYEQYF. The CDR3 nucleotides are TGTGCCACCAGCAGAGACAGGACTTCCTACGAGCAGTACTTC.